These 27 T cell receptor beta chains came from one sample sequenced in a study of STAT5B mutations in CD4+ large granular lymphocyte leukemia. The protocol was immunoSEQ multiplex PCR, while the TCRdb copy is restricted to in-frame clones and leaves out a portion. Of 30,000 to 35,000 clones in the sample, 69% are singletons; the top ten hold about 3%. The sequencing input was CD4+ T cells from blood buffy coats. Every receptor here comes from a human donor in good health.

The chain is built from TRBV5-1 and TRBJ1-5; 8 bases map to TRBD1. Germline CDR1 reads SGHRS; CDR2 reads YFSETQ. The CDR3 loop spans 14 amino acids. The ends lost 0 bases at V and 10 bases at J; junction bases unmatched: 6. The DNA of the CDR3 is TGCGCCAGCAGCTTGGGGACAGGGCAGGAACCCCAGCATTTT. Amino acids: CASSLGTGQEPQHF.

The chain joins TRBV4-1 to TRBJ2-2, with TRBD1 matching 7 bases. CDR1 and CDR2 from the germline V gene are MGHRA and YSYEKL. This CDR3 region has 15 residues. V shed 4 bases, J shed 4 bases, and the junction held 6 bases outside the gene matches. CDR3 region: CASSRTGDITGELFF. CDR3 DNA: TGCGCCAGCAGCCGTACAGGGGACATCACCGGGGAGCTGTTTTTT.

The V gene is TRBV6-5, the J gene TRBJ1-1; D is unresolved. The germline V and J ends were trimmed by 6 bases and 0 bases, with 14 bases remaining between them. CDR1 MNHEY and CDR2 SVGAGI come from the germline V gene. This CDR3 is built from 15 residues. The CDR3: CASRVVGVLNTEAFF. The CDR3 DNA reads TGTGCCAGCAGGGTGGTCGGGGTCTTGAACACTGAAGCTTTCTTT.

The J gene is TRBJ2-1, the V gene TRBV7-2; the D is unclear. Germline CDR1 is SGHTA and CDR2 is FQGNSA. The germline V and J ends were trimmed by 6 bases and 6 bases, with 15 bases remaining between them. The CDR3 spans 14 residues. The CDR3, as DNA: TGTGCCAGCAGATCTCAAATCACCGGCAATGAGCAGTTCTTC. It yields the protein CASRSQITGNEQFF.

V and J are TRBV28 and TRBJ2-2; 11 nucleotides agree with TRBD1. The V gene end was trimmed by 6 bases and the J gene end by 6 bases; junction bases not matched to a gene: 6. CDR3 length: 15 amino acids. CDR1 MDHEN and CDR2 SYDVKM come from the germline V gene. DNA of the CDR3: TGTGCCAGCAGCGCGGGACAGGGGGGAGCCGGGGAGCTGTTTTTT. It yields the protein CASSAGQGGAGELFF.

DNA of the CDR3: TGTGCCATCAGCGACAGGGAAAGAAAATCCACCTTC. It codes for CAISDRERKSTF. The chain recombines TRBV10-3 with TRBJ1-2, with 7 nucleotides matching TRBD1. Unmatched junction bases numbered 11, after V lost 6 bases and J lost 13 bases. Germline lookup yields CDR1 ENHRY and CDR2 SYGVKD. This CDR3 has 12 amino acids.

The chain recombines TRBV7-3 with TRBJ1-2, with D possibly matching TRBD1 (6 bases). The CDR3 has 18 residues. V was clipped by 0 bases and J by 4 bases, with 21 bases between them. Germline values: CDR1 SGHTA, CDR2 FQGTGA. The CDR3 loop reads CASSLTATGGQAGYGYTF. The CDR3 DNA reads as TGTGCCAGCAGCTTAACGGCAACGGGGGGCCAGGCCGGCTATGGCTACACCTTC.

About this clone: One end of the junction does not line up with germline, which may come from a read error. The CDR3 nucleotides read TGTACCTGGAGTGTACGGCAGGGTTCCGGCTCTGGGGCCAACGTCCTGACTTTC. Its protein product is CTWSVRQGSGSGANVLTF. The J gene is TRBJ2-6, the V gene TRBV30; possibly TRBD1 for D (5 bases). The CDR3 consists of 18 residues. From germline, CDR1 is GTSNPN and CDR2 SVGIG (reference sequence).

This clone was seen a handful of times. The V gene is TRBV30, the J gene TRBJ2-5, with D hard to call. The ends were cut back, 4 bases at V and 0 bases at J, with 9 bases in the middle. Germline CDR1 and CDR2: GTSNPN and SVGIG (reference sequence). The CDR3 sequence is 13 residues long. DNA for the CDR3: TGTGCCTGGACAAGTGACAACCAAGAGACCCAGTACTTC. Protein product: CAWTSDNQETQYF.

This clone was counted a few times. The CDR3 DNA follows: TGTGCCAGCAAGGGGCTAGGCAACACTGAAGCTTTCTTT. Encoded protein: CASKGLGNTEAFF. The rearrangement uses TRBV2 and TRBJ1-1; maybe TRBD1 (5 bases). Germline V gene sequence: CDR1 SNHLY, CDR2 FYNNEI. V lost 7 bases and J lost 2, with 11 bases in between. This CDR3 contains 13 residues.

This rearrangement joins TRBV7-9 to TRBJ2-5; no definite D call. The CDR3 has 15 amino acids. With 3 bases removed from V and 4 bases from J, the gap between germline ends came to 15 bases. CDR1 and CDR2 (germline): SEHNR, FQNEAQ (reference sequence). DNA for the CDR3: TGTGCCAGCAGCTTGCGGTTCTTTGTGGGAGAGACCCAGTACTTC. Translating it yields CASSLRFFVGETQYF.

The chain uses TRBV30 and TRBJ1-1; no clear D. V was clipped by 4 bases and J by 5 bases, with 14 bases between them. Germline V lookup: CDR1 GTSNPN, CDR2 SVGIG (reference sequence). This CDR3 spans 13 amino acids. For the CDR3, the DNA is TGTGCCTGGACCCCCCTGTTGAGGACTGAAGCTTTCTTT. It yields the protein CAWTPLLRTEAFF.

DNA of the CDR3: TGTGCCAGCAGTTACTCGAGACAGGGACCCTACGAGCAGTACTTC. This encodes CASSYSRQGPYEQYF. The V and J genes are TRBV6-5 and TRBJ2-7, with TRBD1 matching 7 bases. V lost 0 bases and J lost 2; bases outside the gene matches: 4. This CDR3 comprises 15 residues. Germline-derived CDR1 and CDR2 are MNHEY and SVGAGI.

This chain joins TRBV6-5 and TRBJ1-2; no firm D call. The germline V and J ends were trimmed by 2 bases and 6 bases, with 13 bases remaining between them. Per germline, CDR1 MNHEY and CDR2 SVGAGI. The CDR3 is 14 amino acids. In DNA form, the CDR3 reads TGTGCCAGCAGTTACCTCGAACTGAGGGATGGCTACACCTTC. Translated, it gives CASSYLELRDGYTF.

The chain employs TRBV5-6 and TRBJ1-2, with 7 bases lining up with TRBD1. V lost 2 bases to trimming and J lost 1 base; unmatched junction nucleotides: 14. The germline gives CDR1 SGHDT, CDR2 YYEEEE. CDR3 length equals 18 residues. This CDR3 reads CASSFIGQAILNNYGYTF. CDR3 nucleotide sequence: TGTGCCAGCAGCTTTATTGGACAGGCTATCTTGAATAACTATGGCTACACCTTC.

The CDR3: CASSPDAGEEAFF. The CDR3 DNA sequence: TGTGCCAGCAGCCCCGATGCGGGGGAGGAAGCTTTCTTT. V gene TRBV7-9 combines with J gene TRBJ1-1; a weak D match, TRBD1 (5 bases). The V and J ends lost 5 bases and 8 bases respectively, with 15 bases between them. CDR1 is SEHNR, CDR2 FQNEAQ, per germline (reference sequence). The CDR3 length is 13 residues.

The V gene is TRBV5-4, the J gene TRBJ2-3, with D tentatively TRBD2 (6 bases). Between the trimmed V and J ends, which lost 1 base and 6 bases, there was a span of 15 bases. Germline CDR1 and CDR2: SGHNT and YYREEE (reference sequence). This CDR3 has 15 amino acids. The DNA for the CDR3 is TGTGCCAGCAGCTTGTGGCGGGGTCTCCAGGATACGCAGTATTTT. This translates into CASSLWRGLQDTQYF.

The chain couples TRBV6-5 to TRBJ2-7; either TRBD1 or TRBD2 may fit D (6 bases each). CDR1 is MNHEY, CDR2 SVGAGI, per germline. V lost 2 bases and J 5 bases, leaving 13 bases between the germline ends. There are 14 residues in the CDR3. The chain's CDR3 is CASSYGGRRDEQYF. The DNA of the CDR3 is TGTGCCAGCAGTTACGGGGGGCGCCGGGACGAGCAGTACTTC.

The chain uses TRBV7-3 and TRBJ2-3; 7 bases agree with TRBD2. The V segment lost 5 bases and the J segment 4 bases; nucleotides outside the gene matches: 6. The CDR3 runs to 14 residues. Per the germline V gene, CDR1 is SGHTA and CDR2 is FQGTGA. This CDR3 is CASSPGGWADTQYF. In DNA, the CDR3 is TGTGCCAGCAGCCCCGGGGGGTGGGCAGATACGCAGTATTTT. The whole variable domain, remainder taken from reference TRBV7-3 and TRBJ2-3, is GAGVSQTPSNKVTEKGKYVELRCDPISGHTALYWYRQSLGQGPEFLIYFQGTGAADDSGLPNDRFFAVRPEGSVSTLKIQRTERGDSAVYLCASSPGGWADTQYFGPGTRLTVL.

The J gene is TRBJ1-2, the V gene TRBV5-1; D unclear. Germline V lookup: CDR1 SGHRS, CDR2 YFSETQ. The V and J ends lost 0 bases and 5 bases respectively, with 8 bases between them. The CDR3 sequence is 13 residues long. CDR3 DNA sequence: TGCGCCAGCAGCTTGGAAAGTCTATATGGCTACACCTTC. This encodes CASSLESLYGYTF. The whole variable domain, remainder taken from reference TRBV5-1 and TRBJ1-2, is KAGVTQTPRYLIKTRGQQVTLSCSPISGHRSVSWYQQTPGQGLQFLFEYFSETQRNKGNFPGRFSGRQFSNSRSEMNVSTLELGDSALYLCASSLESLYGYTFGSGTRLTVV.

The J gene is TRBJ2-7, the V gene TRBV5-1; 7 positions agree with TRBD2. Germline V CDR1 and CDR2: SGHRS, YFSETQ. This CDR3 region has 17 residues. V was pared by 3 bases and J by 0 bases, with 12 bases of the junction left unmatched. DNA for the CDR3: TGCGCCAGCAGCTCACTCACTCCCAGCGGGGCCTCCTACGAGCAGTACTTC. Translation gives CASSSLTPSGASYEQYF. Combining the CDR3 with reference TRBV5-1 and TRBJ2-7 gives the whole variable domain KAGVTQTPRYLIKTRGQQVTLSCSPISGHRSVSWYQQTPGQGLQFLFEYFSETQRNKGNFPGRFSGRQFSNSRSEMNVSTLELGDSALYLCASSSLTPSGASYEQYFGPGTRLTVT.

The chain joins TRBV7-8 to TRBJ2-7, with 10 nucleotides matching TRBD2. The ends lost 3 bases at V and 3 bases at J; junction bases unmatched: 5. The CDR3 spans 15 residues. Germline CDR1 reads SGHVS; CDR2 reads FQNEAQ. DNA for the CDR3: TGTGCCAGCAGCTTCAGCGGGGGGGCTCTCTACGAGCAGTACTTC. It specifies CASSFSGGALYEQYF.

The chain recombines TRBV30 with TRBJ1-6; D might be TRBD1 (5 bases). The CDR3 length is 13 residues. From germline, CDR1 is GTSNPN and CDR2 SVGIG (reference sequence). V lost 2 bases and J 7 bases, leaving 9 bases between the germline ends. CDR3 in DNA: TGTGCCTGGAGTCTGAGGGACAATTCACCCCTCCACTTT. It is translated as CAWSLRDNSPLHF.

The chain employs TRBV19 and TRBJ1-2, with TRBD1 matching 7 bases. CDR1 and CDR2 (germline): LNHDA, SQIVND (reference sequence). This CDR3 region has 15 residues. The V segment lost 5 bases and the J segment 3 bases; nucleotides outside the gene matches: 9. Written as DNA, the CDR3 is TGTGCCAGTAGTCAGGGGGGGCGACAGTACTATGGCTACACCTTC. Its protein is CASSQGGRQYYGYTF.

This chain connects TRBV6-5 to TRBJ2-5, with a weak D call TRBD2 (5 bases). CDR1 is MNHEY and CDR2 is SVGAGI in the germline V gene. The CDR3 contains 13 residues. V dropped 2 bases and J dropped 10 bases, with 14 bases sitting between them. CDR3 in DNA: TGTGCCAGCAGTTACGAGGGCCTTTCCGGCCAGTACTTC. This gives the protein CASSYEGLSGQYF.

V gene TRBV13 combines with J gene TRBJ2-3; 14 bases map to TRBD2. This CDR3 has 18 residues. CDR1 is PRHDT, CDR2 FYEKMQ, per germline (reference sequence). The J segment lost 8 bases and the V segment lost 2 bases, leaving 12 bases of the junction unmatched. As DNA, the CDR3 is TGTGCCAGCAGCTTACCTATCGACCGGACTAGCGGGGGGTCTACGCAGTATTTT. The encoded protein is CASSLPIDRTSGGSTQYF.

The chain recombines TRBV4-3 with TRBJ1-6; the D is unclear. Germline CDR1 LGHNA, CDR2 YSLEER. V was cut by 0 bases and J by 9 bases, with 15 bases left in between. The CDR3 spans 16 residues. In DNA, the CDR3 is TGCGCCAGCAGCCAAGATAAGGGTAATTCAGGTTCACCCCTCCACTTT. Amino acids: CASSQDKGNSGSPLHF.